Reported below is one T cell receptor beta chain. Its antigen is still unknown. Here immunoSEQ multiplex PCR was the method, and the copy in TCRdb shows in-frame clones only, minus some. The sample holds approximately 400,000 clones, about 85% seen once. These data are taken from a study of Ad26.COV2.S vaccination and SARS-CoV-2 variants. Study at large: Intramuscular Ad26.COV2.S doses were given once or twice, 56 days apart.

Study-level results: Substantial response breadth was reportedly seen for spike-specific CD8+ and CD4+ T cells after vaccination. Responses of T cells in total may have been underestimated by the TCR breadth and depth analyses.

CDR1 is SGHNT and CDR2 is YENEEA in the germline V gene. CDR3 length: 16 amino acids. V was clipped by 5 bases and J by 2 bases; unmatched bases: 5. This sample's treatment: roughly 18 received Ad26.COV2.S at low or high dose, single or two shots; 5 received placebo; per-sample allocation not given. Sampling was done on day 63 after the first vaccine or placebo injection. At a Boston site, the person donating was an adult of 18-55 years. This chain joins TRBV11-3 and TRBJ2-1; 11 bases are shared with TRBD2. The sample in question was peripheral blood, obtained in a trial of Ad26.COV2.S vaccine versus placebo. This receptor was identified in a person aged 18-60 years who received the Ad26.COV2.S COVID-19 vaccine or a placebo. In DNA form, the CDR3 reads TGTGCCAGCAGCGCCGGACTAGCGGGTGCCTACAATGAGCAGTTCTTC. As protein: CASSAGLAGAYNEQFF.